This T cell receptor (beta chain) stems from a study of T cell changes during pregnancy in multiple sclerosis. Germline CDR1 and CDR2: GTSNPN and SVGIG (reference sequence). The CDR3 totals 17 residues. V lost 0 bases to trimming and J lost 0 bases; unmatched junction nucleotides: 6. TCRdb's copy holds only in-frame clones and misses some; the assay was immunoSEQ multiplex PCR. The sample has 100,000 or so clones; 90% to 95% are singletons. The source material was peripheral blood, sampled in the second trimester of pregnancy. The chain links TRBV30 to TRBJ1-5, with 9 bases lining up with TRBD1. The sequence came from a female donor with multiple sclerosis, enrolled in a pregnancy study. The CDR3 DNA sequence: TGTGCCTGGAGTGTAGGGGACAGGGCGAATAGCAATCAGCCCCAGCATTTT. Its protein product is CAWSVGDRANSNQPQHF.